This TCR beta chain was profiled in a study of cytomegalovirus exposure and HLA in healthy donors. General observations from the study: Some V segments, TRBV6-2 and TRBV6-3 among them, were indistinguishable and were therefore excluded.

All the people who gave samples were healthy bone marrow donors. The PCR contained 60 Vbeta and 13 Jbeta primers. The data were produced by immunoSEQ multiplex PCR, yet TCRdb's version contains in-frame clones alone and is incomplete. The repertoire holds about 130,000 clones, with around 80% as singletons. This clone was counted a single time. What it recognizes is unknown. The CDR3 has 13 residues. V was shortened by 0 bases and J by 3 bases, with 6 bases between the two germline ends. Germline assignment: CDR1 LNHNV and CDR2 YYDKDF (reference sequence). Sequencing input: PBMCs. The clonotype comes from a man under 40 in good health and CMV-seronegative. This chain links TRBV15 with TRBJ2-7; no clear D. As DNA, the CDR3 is TGTGCCACCAGCAGAGACAGTCACTACGAGCAGTACTTC. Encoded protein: CATSRDSHYEQYF.